Following are 29 T cell receptor beta chains from one sample sequenced in a study of blood T cell repertoires in COVID-19. Clones were read by immunoSEQ multiplex PCR, and TCRdb kept only the in-frame ones, dropping some. Found here are 85,000 to 130,000 clones, about 86% of them singletons; the top ten hold 2% to 3%. Sequenced input: PBMCs or T cells enriched from blood (not recorded which). Every receptor here comes from a woman aged 50 to 60 who had recovered from COVID-19.

The chain joins TRBV6-6 to TRBJ1-2; D remains ambiguous. The CDR3 is 13 residues long. The V and J ends lost 5 bases and 0 bases respectively, with 7 bases between them. Germline-derived CDR1 and CDR2 are MNHNY and SVGAGI (reference sequence). The CDR3 bases are TGTGCCAGCAGTACAGATCCTAACTATGGCTACACCTTC. It translates to CASSTDPNYGYTF.

The rearrangement joins TRBV11-2 to TRBJ2-1; tentatively, D is TRBD2 (7 bases). V was cut by 3 bases and J by 8 bases, with 17 bases left in between. In germline, CDR1 is SGHAT, CDR2 FQNNGV. CDR3 length: 15 residues. The chain's CDR3 is CASSFGGGLVYEQFF. DNA of the CDR3: TGTGCCAGCAGCTTTGGGGGGGGCCTGGTGTATGAGCAGTTCTTC.

The CDR3 nucleotides read TGTGCCAGCAGTTACTCACCAGTCAGGACAGGGCAGAACTACGAGCAGTACTTC. Translation gives CASSYSPVRTGQNYEQYF. V usage is TRBV6-2 or TRBV6-3 and J usage is TRBJ2-7; 8 nucleotides match TRBD1. This CDR3 contains 18 residues. From germline, CDR1 is MNHEY and CDR2 SVGEGT. The V gene end was trimmed by 0 bases and the J gene end by 3 bases; junction bases not matched to a gene: 13.

Here the CDR3 DNA reads TGTGCCACCAGTGATGCGGGTCCGATGGGCCGGGAGACCCAGTACTTC. This translates into CATSDAGPMGRETQYF. The chain uses TRBV24-1 and TRBJ2-5; D possibly corresponds to TRBD2 (5 bases). CDR1 and CDR2 (germline): KGHDR, SFDVKD. Trimming took 3 bases from V and 5 from J, leaving 18 bases between them. This CDR3 spans 16 amino acids.

The CDR3 loop reads CASSYSRQSNSPLHF. The CDR3 DNA sequence: TGTGCCAGCAGTTACTCCCGACAGAGCAATTCACCCCTCCACTTT. The chain combines TRBV6-5 with TRBJ1-6, with a weak D call TRBD1 (5 bases). Per the germline V gene, CDR1 is MNHEY and CDR2 is SVGAGI. The CDR3 has 15 amino acids. V lost 0 bases and J lost 7, with 10 bases in between.

The chain employs TRBV12-2 and TRBJ1-4; the table calls TRBD1, which could not be checked here. TRBV12-2 is a listed pseudogene. The CDR3 totals 17 residues. The CDR3 loop reads CASRCAIRETGSEKLFF. DNA of the CDR3: TGTGCAAGTCGCTGCGCGATTCGCGAGACAGGGAGTGAAAAACTGTTTTTT.

The genes are TRBV12-5 and TRBJ2-1; no definite D call. The ends were cut back, 3 bases at V and 8 bases at J, with 5 bases in the middle. Germline V lookup: CDR1 LGHNT, CDR2 FRNRAP. The length of the CDR3 is 11 residues. In DNA form, the CDR3 reads TGTGCTAGTGGTTTAAGAGATGAGCAGTTCTTC. Its translation: CASGLRDEQFF.

V is TRBV3-1 (or the pseudogene TRBV3-2) and J is TRBJ2-1; D unresolved. Germline assignment: CDR1 LGHDT and CDR2 YNNKEL (reference sequence). This CDR3 spans 13 amino acids. Between the trimmed V and J ends, which lost 4 bases and 8 bases, there was a span of 12 bases. The CDR3 nucleotides read TGTGCCAGCAGCCGCCGCGGTGGCGATGAGCAGTTCTTC. It codes for CASSRRGGDEQFF.

This clone was counted a few times. This chain connects TRBV28 to TRBJ1-5; D is possibly TRBD1 (6 bases). Trimming took 0 bases from V and 1 from J, leaving 13 bases between them. CDR1 and CDR2 from the germline V gene are MDHEN and SYDVKM. The CDR3 runs to 17 residues. CDR3 in DNA: TGTGCCAGCAGTTTATGGTCTACAGGGTCGAGCAATCAGCCCCAGCATTTT. Translated, it gives CASSLWSTGSSNQPQHF.

The chain uses TRBV3-1 (or the pseudogene TRBV3-2) and TRBJ1-5; TRBD1 is a possible D gene (6 bases). The CDR3 has 14 residues. Deletions cut 4 bases from V and 4 bases from J, with 11 bases between. The germline CDR1 and CDR2 sequences are LGHDT and YNNKEL (reference sequence). The CDR3 spells CASSRTDSNQPQHF. CDR3 coding DNA: TGTGCCAGCAGCCGGACAGATTCGAATCAGCCCCAGCATTTT.

A remark on this clone: Other nucleotide sequences from this sample produce the same CDR3. The chain joins TRBV30 to TRBJ1-5; 12 nucleotides agree with TRBD1. V lost 3 bases and J lost 7; bases outside the gene matches: 10. The CDR3 has 16 residues. CDR1 GTSNPN and CDR2 SVGIG come from the germline V gene (reference sequence). CDR3: CAWRDPGQGAGQPQHF. In nucleotides, the CDR3 is TGTGCCTGGAGGGACCCGGGACAGGGGGCAGGCCAGCCCCAGCATTTT.

The J gene is TRBJ1-1, the V gene TRBV6-5; D gene ambiguous. The CDR3 loop spans 13 amino acids. CDR1 is MNHEY and CDR2 is SVGAGI in the germline V gene. Trimming removed 6 bases at V and 0 bases at J, with 8 bases between. The CDR3 coding sequence is TGTGCCAGCAGGACACCGATGAACACTGAAGCTTTCTTT. Translated: CASRTPMNTEAFF.

The V call is TRBV19, the J call TRBJ1-6; the match to TRBD1 covers 7 bases. CDR3 length: 14 residues. Germline CDR1 LNHDA, CDR2 SQIVND (reference sequence). The V and J ends lost 7 bases and 13 bases, in that order; junction bases with no gene match: 13. Here the CDR3 reads CASTWDRTTRPLHF. The CDR3 DNA is TGTGCCAGTACTTGGGACAGAACTACCCGGCCCCTCCACTTT.

The gene calls are TRBV5-1 and TRBJ2-1; a weak D match, TRBD1 (6 bases). The V gene's germline CDR1 is SGHRS and CDR2 YFSETQ. The CDR3 sequence is 16 residues long. The ends were cut back, 3 bases at V and 0 bases at J, with 13 bases in the middle. The CDR3 coding sequence is TGCGCCAGCAGCTCTCAGGGGCGCAGCTCCTACAATGAGCAGTTCTTC. This gives the protein CASSSQGRSSYNEQFF. The whole variable domain, remainder taken from reference TRBV5-1 and TRBJ2-1, is KAGVTQTPRYLIKTRGQQVTLSCSPISGHRSVSWYQQTPGQGLQFLFEYFSETQRNKGNFPGRFSGRQFSNSRSEMNVSTLELGDSALYLCASSSQGRSSYNEQFFGPGTRLTVL.

The chain employs TRBV13 and TRBJ2-7; 7 bases are a match to TRBD2. V gave up 3 bases and J gave up 1 base; unmatched junction bases: 6. CDR3 length: 15 amino acids. Germline loops: CDR1 PRHDT, CDR2 FYEKMQ (reference sequence). For the CDR3, the DNA is TGTGCCAGCAGCTTGAGGGAGGGCGCTTCCTACGAGCAGTACTTC. Residues: CASSLREGASYEQYF.

This chain uses TRBV2 with TRBJ1-4; 7 bases are a match to TRBD1. V lost 6 bases to trimming and J lost 8 bases; unmatched junction nucleotides: 9. The CDR3 consists of 14 residues. CDR1 is SNHLY, CDR2 FYNNEI, per germline. The CDR3 nucleotides are TGTGCCAGCAGGTACAGGGGCGGAGGCGAAAAACTGTTTTTT. Translated: CASRYRGGGEKLFF.

V and J are TRBV3-1 (or the pseudogene TRBV3-2) and TRBJ2-1; 15 bases agree with TRBD2. CDR1 and CDR2 from the germline V gene are LGHDT and YNNKEL (reference sequence). There are 17 residues in the CDR3. V shed 3 bases and J 7 bases; nucleotides not matched to a gene: 7. CDR3 DNA sequence: TGTGCCAGCAGCCACCTGCGGACTAGCGGGGGGGTGAATGAGCAGTTCTTC. This gives the protein CASSHLRTSGGVNEQFF.

The rearrangement uses TRBV28 and TRBJ2-5; 12 bases map to TRBD2. This CDR3 is 14 amino acids long. V gave up 6 bases and J gave up 2 bases; unmatched junction bases: 1. Germline V gives CDR1 MDHEN, CDR2 SYDVKM. The CDR3 protein is CASSLAGGQETQYF. The CDR3 DNA sequence: TGTGCCAGCAGCCTAGCGGGAGGGCAAGAGACCCAGTACTTC.

The V and J genes are TRBV6-5 and TRBJ2-7; 7 bases are a match to TRBD1. Germline loops: CDR1 MNHEY, CDR2 SVGAGI. The CDR3 is 12 residues long. Trimming took 6 bases from V and 3 from J; bases not matched to a gene: 2. In nucleotides, the CDR3 is TGTGCCAGCAGCAGACAGGGCTACGAGCAGTACTTC. Translation gives CASSRQGYEQYF.

The chain joins TRBV6-6 to TRBJ2-5, with 9 bases aligning to TRBD1. Germline V gives CDR1 MNHNY, CDR2 SVGAGI (reference sequence). The CDR3 loop spans 12 amino acids. V dropped 6 bases and J dropped 4; count of bases not matched to a gene: 0. The CDR3 is CASRGQGETQYF. CDR3 bases: TGTGCCAGCAGGGGACAGGGAGAGACCCAGTACTTC.

The chain couples TRBV7-3 to TRBJ2-5; no clear D gene. Trimming removed 4 bases at V and 5 bases at J, with 11 bases between. From germline, CDR1 is SGHTA and CDR2 FQGTGA. The CDR3 runs to 13 residues. CDR3 in amino acids: CASSSNPVETQYF. DNA for the CDR3: TGTGCCAGCAGCTCCAACCCAGTGGAGACCCAGTACTTC. The whole variable domain, filled in from reference TRBV7-3 and TRBJ2-5, reads GAGVSQTPSNKVTEKGKYVELRCDPISGHTALYWYRQSLGQGPEFLIYFQGTGAADDSGLPNDRFFAVRPEGSVSTLKIQRTERGDSAVYLCASSSNPVETQYFGPGTRLLVL.

The genes are TRBV19 and TRBJ1-2; tentatively, D is TRBD1 (6 bases). The CDR3 covers 14 residues. Germline CDR1 and CDR2: LNHDA and SQIVND (reference sequence). V dropped 11 bases and J dropped 6 bases, with 22 bases sitting between them. In DNA, the CDR3 is TGTGCCGGAAAAAAATCCGGGACACATGATGGCTACACCTTC. Protein product: CAGKKSGTHDGYTF.

V gene TRBV28 combines with J gene TRBJ1-1; no clear D. Germline CDR1 and CDR2: MDHEN and SYDVKM. The CDR3 spans 16 residues. The V gene lost 3 bases and the J gene lost 4 bases, with 18 bases spanning the gap. CDR3 DNA: TGTGCCAGCAGTTTTCAGCTAGAGTTTTTCAGCACTGAAGCTTTCTTT. It yields the protein CASSFQLEFFSTEAFF. The whole variable domain, filled in from reference TRBV28 and TRBJ1-1, reads DVKVTQSSRYLVKRTGEKVFLECVQDMDHENMFWYRQDPGLGLRLIYFSYDVKMKEKGDIPEGYSVSREKKERFSLILESASTNQTSMYLCASSFQLEFFSTEAFFGQGTRLTVV.

The chain combines TRBV19 with TRBJ2-7, with 7 bases aligning to TRBD1. Per the germline V gene, CDR1 is LNHDA and CDR2 is SQIVND (reference sequence). The CDR3 length is 15 residues. The V segment lost 5 bases and the J segment 1 base; nucleotides outside the gene matches: 8. Here the CDR3 reads CASSLWTGLSYEQYF. The CDR3 coding sequence is TGTGCCAGTAGTCTATGGACAGGTTTATCCTACGAGCAGTACTTC.

The CDR3 region has the DNA TGTGCCAGCAGCCCTCAGGTGGGGGCGAGGAACGAGCAGTACTTC. Amino acids: CASSPQVGARNEQYF. J is TRBJ2-7 and V is TRBV9; D is perhaps TRBD1 (6 bases). This CDR3 is built from 15 residues. Germline values: CDR1 SGDLS, CDR2 YYNGEE. With 4 bases removed from V and 5 bases from J, the gap between germline ends came to 19 bases.

The chain employs TRBV28 and TRBJ1-4, with D possibly matching TRBD1 (5 bases). The CDR3 contains 14 residues. Trimming removed 2 bases from V and 8 bases from J, with 12 bases in between. Germline assignment: CDR1 MDHEN and CDR2 SYDVKM. CDR3 nucleotide sequence: TGTGCCAGCAGTTTAGTAGCAGGGAACGAAAAACTGTTTTTT. Translating gives CASSLVAGNEKLFF. Drawing the rest from reference TRBV28 and TRBJ1-4, the complete variable domain is DVKVTQSSRYLVKRTGEKVFLECVQDMDHENMFWYRQDPGLGLRLIYFSYDVKMKEKGDIPEGYSVSREKKERFSLILESASTNQTSMYLCASSLVAGNEKLFFGSGTQLSVL.

In this sample, this clone is medium-sized (0.01 to 0.1%). The chain combines TRBV28 with TRBJ1-5; tentative D call: TRBD1 (5 bases). CDR1 and CDR2 (germline): MDHEN, SYDVKM. V shed 3 bases and J shed 6 bases, with 12 bases lying between them. CDR3 size: 14 residues. For the CDR3, the DNA is TGTGCCAGCAGTTTCGGGGGAATAGGTCAGCCCCAGCATTTT. Residues: CASSFGGIGQPQHF.

V and J are TRBV7-2 and TRBJ2-5; maybe TRBD1 (5 bases). V gave up 3 bases and J gave up 4 bases, with 9 bases separating them. The CDR3 consists of 13 residues. Germline V CDR1 and CDR2: SGHTA, FQGNSA. CDR3 bases: TGTGCCAGCAGCTTCGGACACGGAGAGACCCAGTACTTC. Translated: CASSFGHGETQYF.

This chain links TRBV12-5 with TRBJ1-1; D is perhaps TRBD1 (6 bases). CDR1 is LGHNT, CDR2 FRNRAP, per germline. V dropped 3 bases and J dropped 4 bases, with 12 bases sitting between them. The CDR3 sequence is 14 residues long. The CDR3 DNA is TGTGCTAGTGGTTTAAAGGGGGAGGGCACTGAAGCTTTCTTT. Encoded protein: CASGLKGEGTEAFF.